Presented here are 21 T cell receptor beta chains from one specimen sequenced in a study of T cell responses to AZD1222 COVID-19 vaccine. Repertoires were generated with immunoSEQ multiplex PCR, while TCRdb's copy carries only in-frame clones and drops some. The repertoire holds roughly 180,000 clones, with 85% to 95% as singletons. The starting material was peripheral blood, obtained 28 days after the second AZD1222 dose. The receptors were sampled from an adult who received the AZD1222 COVID-19 vaccine.

The chain is built from TRBV5-1 and TRBJ2-2; 7 nucleotides agree with TRBD2. CDR1 SGHRS and CDR2 YFSETQ come from the germline V gene. The CDR3 consists of 15 residues. Trimming cost V 4 bases and J 6 bases; bases outside gene matches: 9. DNA of the CDR3: TGCGCCAGCAGCCCAAGTGGGGGAGGGGCCGGGGAGCTGTTTTTT. Protein sequence: CASSPSGGGAGELFF.

The V gene is TRBV14, the J gene TRBJ1-1; D call uncertain. This CDR3 is built from 13 residues. V shed 7 bases and J shed 4 bases, with 13 bases lying between them. Germline lookup yields CDR1 SGHDN and CDR2 FVKESK. DNA of the CDR3: TGTGCCAGCACCCTCTCTTTGGGCACTGAAGCTTTCTTT. Its translation is CASTLSLGTEAFF.

The chain joins TRBV10-3 to TRBJ2-1; a possible D gene is TRBD1 (5 bases). Germline assignment: CDR1 ENHRY and CDR2 SYGVKD. The CDR3 length is 15 residues. Trimming cost V 0 bases and J 8 bases, with 14 bases left between them. Written as DNA, the CDR3 is TGTGCCATCAGTGAGTCGCGGCAGGGCCGTGATGAGCAGTTCTTC. Its translation: CAISESRQGRDEQFF.

The genes are TRBV2 and TRBJ2-7; 11 bases are a match to TRBD1. After removal of 4 bases from V and 2 bases from J, the junction contained 4 bases not matched to a gene. The length of the CDR3 is 15 residues. Germline V gene sequence: CDR1 SNHLY, CDR2 FYNNEI. The CDR3 DNA reads as TGTGCCAGCAGTGGACCGGGACAGGGGGCCTACGAGCAGTACTTC. It codes for CASSGPGQGAYEQYF. The full variable domain, in which reference TRBV2 and TRBJ2-7 provide the parts outside the CDR3, is EPEVTQTPSHQVTQMGQEVILRCVPISNHLYFYWYRQILGQKVEFLVSFYNNEISEKSEIFDDQFSVERPDGSNFTLKIRSTKLEDSAMYFCASSGPGQGAYEQYFGPGTRLTVT.

The rearrangement links TRBV6-5 to TRBJ1-1; D uncertain. The CDR3 contains 12 residues. Germline lookup yields CDR1 MNHEY and CDR2 SVGAGI. V was clipped by 11 bases and J by 1 base, with 11 bases between them. The CDR3 spells CAVRFGNTEAFF. The CDR3 region has the DNA TGTGCCGTCCGATTCGGGAACACTGAAGCTTTCTTT.

The chain employs TRBV28 and TRBJ1-2; D perhaps matches TRBD1 (5 bases). CDR1 and CDR2 from the germline V gene are MDHEN and SYDVKM. V was shortened by 3 bases and J by 0 bases, with 23 bases between the two germline ends. The CDR3 runs to 19 residues. The CDR3 reads CASSFVLNTHYRTNYGYTF. Written as DNA, the CDR3 is TGTGCCAGCAGTTTTGTTTTAAATACCCATTACAGGACTAACTATGGCTACACCTTC.

The CDR3 loop reads CASRQTRGEQFF. The CDR3 nucleotides read TGTGCCAGCAGACAAACTCGTGGTGAGCAGTTCTTC. This chain joins TRBV5-6 and TRBJ2-1; D gene uncertain. Between the trimmed V and J ends, which lost 5 bases and 9 bases, there was a span of 12 bases. CDR1 is SGHDT and CDR2 is YYEEEE in the germline V gene. The CDR3 consists of 12 residues.

The rearrangement links TRBV18 to TRBJ2-1; TRBD1 matches 9 bases. Germline V CDR1 and CDR2: KGHSH, LQKENI. J lost 5 bases, V lost 3 bases, and 8 bases had no gene match. The CDR3 runs 16 residues. CDR3 sequence reads: CASSPFEDRGNNEQFF. CDR3 coding DNA: TGTGCCAGCTCACCTTTCGAGGACAGGGGAAACAATGAGCAGTTCTTC.

Concerning this clone: Other DNA sequences within the sample encode an identical CDR3. The chain recombines TRBV5-1 with TRBJ2-3, with TRBD1 matching over 7 bases. Germline loops: CDR1 SGHRS, CDR2 YFSETQ. V lost 0 bases, J lost 4 bases, and 5 bases stayed unmatched. CDR3 length: 15 residues. The CDR3 DNA reads TGCGCCAGCAGCTTGGATGGGCAGGGGGCAGATACGCAGTATTTT. This translates into CASSLDGQGADTQYF.

This chain connects TRBV5-1 to TRBJ2-2; D is ambiguous. CDR1 and CDR2 from the germline V gene are SGHRS and YFSETQ. The CDR3 covers 17 residues. The germline V and J ends were trimmed by 0 bases and 0 bases, with 12 bases remaining between them. In DNA form, the CDR3 reads TGCGCCAGCAGCTTGGCCGGCCCCGAAGCGAACACCGGGGAGCTGTTTTTT. Amino acids: CASSLAGPEANTGELFF.

The V and J genes are TRBV9 and TRBJ2-2, with 8 bases aligning to TRBD2. V was clipped by 3 bases and J by 0 bases; unmatched bases: 1. Germline values: CDR1 SGDLS, CDR2 YYNGEE. The CDR3 is made up of 15 amino acids. The CDR3 DNA sequence: TGTGCCAGCAGCGGTAGCGGGACGAACACCGGGGAGCTGTTTTTT. Translated, it gives CASSGSGTNTGELFF.

The J gene is TRBJ1-5, the V gene TRBV4-2, with D maybe TRBD1 (5 bases). Germline V CDR1 and CDR2: LGHNA, YNFKEQ. Trimming cost V 3 bases and J 2 bases, with 17 bases left between them. There are 17 residues in the CDR3. The CDR3 DNA sequence: TGTGCCAGCAGCCATCTTACCCCGGGACTCCGCAATCAGCCCCAGCATTTT. Its protein product is CASSHLTPGLRNQPQHF.

This chain joins TRBV7-8 and TRBJ2-7; the D is unclear. The germline CDR1 and CDR2 sequences are SGHVS and FQNEAQ. The CDR3 length is 14 residues. Trimming left V 2 bases short and J 2 bases short, with 10 bases between. CDR3 sequence: CASSLNPLAYEQYF. The CDR3 region has the DNA TGTGCCAGCAGCTTAAATCCCTTAGCCTACGAGCAGTACTTC.

The chain combines TRBV30 with TRBJ2-3; D remains ambiguous. CDR3 length: 12 residues. The germline V and J ends were trimmed by 5 bases and 0 bases, with 6 bases remaining between them. CDR1 is GTSNPN and CDR2 is SVGIG in the germline V gene (reference sequence). The CDR3 region is CAWDPSTDTQYF. In DNA form, the CDR3 reads TGTGCCTGGGACCCAAGCACAGATACGCAGTATTTT.

This clone was counted between two and nine times. This chain joins TRBV11-1 and TRBJ1-2; possibly TRBD1 for D (6 bases). V lost 1 base and J 7 bases, leaving 16 bases between the germline ends. Germline-derived CDR1 and CDR2 are SGHAT and FQDESV (reference sequence). The length of the CDR3 is 15 residues. This CDR3 reads CASSLEGGPGVGYTF. CDR3 bases: TGTGCCAGCAGCTTAGAAGGAGGCCCAGGGGTTGGCTACACCTTC.

This chain uses TRBV19 with TRBJ1-6; D gene uncertain. Germline CDR1 is LNHDA and CDR2 is SQIVND (reference sequence). Trimming pared 3 bases from V and 7 bases from J, leaving 10 bases between. The CDR3 spans 14 residues. CDR3: CASSIYNSNSPLHF. Here the CDR3 DNA reads TGTGCCAGTAGTATTTATAACAGCAATTCACCCCTCCACTTT.

V is TRBV11-1 and J is TRBJ2-1, with D possibly TRBD1 on 5 matching bases. The CDR3 spans 12 residues. V lost 3 bases to trimming and J lost 6 bases, with 6 bases between them. CDR1 and CDR2 from the germline V gene are SGHAT and FQDESV (reference sequence). CDR3 DNA: TGTGCCAGCAGCTTTAGGGGCAATGAGCAGTTCTTC. It codes for CASSFRGNEQFF.

The chain employs TRBV9 and TRBJ2-1, with no clear D. CDR3 length equals 13 residues. From germline, CDR1 is SGDLS and CDR2 YYNGEE. V was cut by 0 bases and J by 6 bases, with 7 bases left in between. The CDR3 sequence: CASSVVPSNEQFF. The DNA of the CDR3 is TGTGCCAGCAGCGTAGTTCCTAGCAATGAGCAGTTCTTC.

This clone has only one observation. The chain links TRBV29-1 to TRBJ2-7, with 10 bases lining up with TRBD1. The J segment lost 2 bases and the V segment lost 5 bases, leaving 6 bases of the junction unmatched. The germline gives CDR1 SQVTM, CDR2 ANQGSEA. CDR3 size: 14 residues. The CDR3 region is CSVHGQGGTYEQYF. The CDR3, as DNA: TGCAGCGTTCACGGACAGGGGGGAACCTACGAGCAGTACTTC.

This clone occurred once. The rearrangement joins TRBV7-3 to TRBJ2-3; D is possibly TRBD2 (7 bases). The germline gives CDR1 SGHTA, CDR2 FQGTGA. The ends were cut back, 5 bases at V and 6 bases at J, with 12 bases in the middle. The CDR3 has 13 residues. The CDR3 DNA reads TGTGCCAGCAGCCCGGGGGGCTACGATACGCAGTATTTT. Protein: CASSPGGYDTQYF.

This sequence joins TRBV11-2 and TRBJ2-7, with a weak D call TRBD1 (6 bases). The CDR3 is 13 residues long. Germline V gives CDR1 SGHAT, CDR2 FQNNGV. Deletions cut 5 bases from V and 1 base from J, with 9 bases between. CDR3 sequence: CASSPTGSYEQYF. CDR3 DNA sequence: TGTGCCAGCAGCCCGACAGGTTCCTACGAGCAGTACTTC.